This is a list of T cell receptor beta chains from one sample in a study of identical twins. TCRdb re-analysed the 5' RACE reads in MiXCR, keeping a single row per CDR3 protein. The sample gives 500,000 or so distinct CDR3 sequences, approximately 15% of which show up once; approximately 1% is in the top ten. These same records also appear under a second study, on yellow fever vaccine responses in identical twins.

Sequences were obtained from CD4+ T cells sorted from blood. These receptors were taken from a young woman in good health. The CDR3 runs from the conserved cysteine through the conserved F or W. Fields, in order: J gene, clone size, V gene, D gene, CDR3 protein, CDR3 DNA. A D gene is named only where the DNA matches it firmly. For some rows the clone size is stated as once, few or many, or as a class when expanded; others skip it.

j_call: TRBJ1-1; clone_size: few; v_call: TRBV7-6; d_call: .; cdr3_aa: CASSLAKIPATEAFF; cdr3_nt: TGTGCCAGCAGCTTAGCGAAGATCCCGGCCACTGAAGCTTTCTTT
j_call: TRBJ2-1; clone_size: few; v_call: TRBV24-1; d_call: .; cdr3_aa: CATGGTGLTEQFF; cdr3_nt: TGTGCCACCGGAGGAACAGGGCTCACTGAGCAGTTCTTC
j_call: TRBJ1-3; clone_size: many; v_call: TRBV12-3/TRBV12-4; d_call: TRBD1; cdr3_aa: CASTPGQSSGNTIYF; cdr3_nt: TGTGCCAGCACCCCGGGACAGAGCTCTGGAAACACCATATATTTT
j_call: TRBJ1-2; clone_size: .; v_call: TRBV10-3; d_call: TRBD1; cdr3_aa: CAIGGQAEGYTF; cdr3_nt: TGTGCCATCGGCGGACAGGCAGAGGGCTACACCTTC
j_call: TRBJ2-1; clone_size: many; v_call: TRBV11-1; d_call: TRBD2; cdr3_aa: CASSFWGLADNEQFF; cdr3_nt: TGTGCCAGCAGCTTTTGGGGACTAGCGGACAATGAGCAGTTCTTC
j_call: TRBJ2-1; clone_size: .; v_call: TRBV7-3; d_call: .; cdr3_aa: CASSLTSGGVDEQFF; cdr3_nt: TGTGCCAGCAGCTTAACCTCCGGGGGTGTCGATGAGCAGTTCTTC
j_call: TRBJ2-7; clone_size: few; v_call: TRBV9; d_call: TRBD2; cdr3_aa: CASSVSSGSYEQYF; cdr3_nt: TGTGCCAGCAGCGTATCTAGCGGGAGTTACGAGCAGTACTTC
j_call: TRBJ2-3; clone_size: .; v_call: TRBV2; d_call: .; cdr3_aa: CASSKNRGTDTQYF; cdr3_nt: TGTGCCAGCAGTAAAAACCGTGGCACAGATACGCAGTATTTT
j_call: TRBJ2-6; clone_size: few; v_call: TRBV6-5; d_call: TRBD2; cdr3_aa: CASSYSSGSNGANVLTF; cdr3_nt: TGTGCCAGCAGTTACTCTAGCGGGAGTAATGGGGCCAACGTCCTGACTTTC
j_call: TRBJ2-7; clone_size: .; v_call: TRBV14; d_call: TRBD1; cdr3_aa: CASSQVLGRTGMNEQYF; cdr3_nt: TGTGCCAGCAGCCAAGTTTTGGGGAGGACAGGGATGAACGAGCAGTACTTC
j_call: TRBJ2-2; clone_size: .; v_call: TRBV11-2; d_call: TRBD1; cdr3_aa: CASSPQGARELFF; cdr3_nt: TGTGCCAGCAGCCCACAGGGGGCGCGGGAGCTGTTTTTT
j_call: TRBJ2-2; clone_size: .; v_call: TRBV6-1; d_call: .; cdr3_aa: CASSERSRGATGELFF; cdr3_nt: TGTGCCAGCAGTGAAAGGAGCAGGGGTGCCACCGGGGAGCTGTTTTTT
j_call: TRBJ2-3; clone_size: few; v_call: TRBV9; d_call: TRBD2; cdr3_aa: CASSGLLLAGSTDTQYF; cdr3_nt: TGTGCCAGCAGCGGCCTGCTACTAGCGGGAAGCACAGATACGCAGTATTTT
j_call: TRBJ2-1; clone_size: few; v_call: TRBV5-5; d_call: TRBD1; cdr3_aa: CASSTGTGGVNEQFF; cdr3_nt: TGTGCCAGCAGCACCGGGACAGGGGGTGTCAATGAGCAGTTCTTC
j_call: TRBJ2-3; clone_size: few; v_call: TRBV5-1; d_call: .; cdr3_aa: CASSLGGAPPLNTQYF; cdr3_nt: TGCGCCAGCAGCTTGGGAGGGGCACCACCACTTAATACGCAGTATTTT
j_call: TRBJ2-2; clone_size: .; v_call: TRBV9; d_call: .; cdr3_aa: CASSVGSTYNTGELFF; cdr3_nt: TGTGCCAGCAGCGTAGGATCCACCTATAACACCGGGGAGCTGTTTTTT
j_call: TRBJ2-5; clone_size: many; v_call: TRBV15; d_call: TRBD1; cdr3_aa: CATSRTGTGKETQYF; cdr3_nt: TGTGCCACCAGCAGAACCGGGACAGGCAAAGAGACCCAGTACTTC
j_call: TRBJ2-5; clone_size: .; v_call: TRBV5-1; d_call: TRBD2; cdr3_aa: CASSSGLAGGPVGETQYF; cdr3_nt: TGCGCCAGCAGCTCGGGACTAGCGGGAGGGCCCGTCGGAGAGACCCAGTACTTC
j_call: TRBJ2-1; clone_size: few; v_call: TRBV3-1; d_call: .; cdr3_aa: CASSQGLNNDEQFF; cdr3_nt: TGTGCCAGCAGCCAAGGACTAAATAACGATGAGCAGTTCTTC
j_call: TRBJ2-6; clone_size: .; v_call: TRBV4-3; d_call: .; cdr3_aa: CASSTGLPGANVLTF; cdr3_nt: TGCGCCAGCAGTACTGGACTACCCGGGGCCAACGTCCTGACTTTC
j_call: TRBJ2-1; clone_size: few; v_call: TRBV14; d_call: TRBD1; cdr3_aa: CASTGTGVPLRYNEQFF; cdr3_nt: TGTGCCAGCACCGGGACAGGGGTCCCCTTAAGGTACAATGAGCAGTTCTTC
j_call: TRBJ2-5; clone_size: .; v_call: TRBV9; d_call: .; cdr3_aa: CASSVTGIQETQYF; cdr3_nt: TGTGCCAGCAGCGTAACCGGGATACAAGAGACCCAGTACTTC
j_call: TRBJ2-7; clone_size: few; v_call: TRBV20-1; d_call: TRBD1; cdr3_aa: CSARESGTGSYEQYF; cdr3_nt: TGCAGTGCTAGAGAATCCGGGACAGGGTCCTACGAGCAGTACTTC
j_call: TRBJ1-1; clone_size: few; v_call: TRBV29-1; d_call: .; cdr3_aa: CSVDIVNTEAFF; cdr3_nt: TGCAGCGTTGACATCGTGAACACTGAAGCTTTCTTT
j_call: TRBJ1-4; clone_size: .; v_call: TRBV7-2; d_call: .; cdr3_aa: CASSLEVGAGEKLFF; cdr3_nt: TGTGCCAGCAGCTTAGAAGTGGGAGCGGGTGAAAAACTGTTTTTT
j_call: TRBJ2-7; clone_size: few; v_call: TRBV6-5; d_call: .; cdr3_aa: CASSYRSSGEYEQYF; cdr3_nt: TGTGCCAGCAGTTACCGTTCGTCTGGGGAGTACGAGCAGTACTTC
j_call: TRBJ2-1; clone_size: .; v_call: TRBV6-1; d_call: .; cdr3_aa: CASSVQGSYSSYNEQFF; cdr3_nt: TGTGCCAGCAGTGTCCAGGGGTCCTACTCCTCCTACAATGAGCAGTTCTTC
j_call: TRBJ2-1; clone_size: many; v_call: TRBV12-3/TRBV12-4; d_call: TRBD1; cdr3_aa: CASSSSQGDSYNEQFF; cdr3_nt: TGTGCCAGCAGTTCCTCCCAGGGGGACTCCTACAATGAGCAGTTCTTC
j_call: TRBJ2-3; clone_size: .; v_call: TRBV29-1; d_call: .; cdr3_aa: CSPDGSTDTQYF; cdr3_nt: TGCAGCCCGGACGGGAGCACAGATACGCAGTATTTT
j_call: TRBJ2-1; clone_size: few; v_call: TRBV11-2; d_call: .; cdr3_aa: CASSWGTGYNEQFF; cdr3_nt: TGTGCCAGCAGCTGGGGGACTGGATACAATGAGCAGTTCTTC
j_call: TRBJ2-3; clone_size: few; v_call: TRBV12-5; d_call: .; cdr3_aa: CASGLGVSTDTQYF; cdr3_nt: TGTGCTAGTGGTTTGGGAGTATCAACAGATACGCAGTATTTT
j_call: TRBJ2-5; clone_size: .; v_call: TRBV5-1; d_call: .; cdr3_aa: CASSLAGGGSETQYF; cdr3_nt: TGCGCCAGCAGCTTGGCGGGGGGCGGCAGTGAGACCCAGTACTTC
j_call: TRBJ2-7; clone_size: few; v_call: TRBV20-1; d_call: .; cdr3_aa: CSANAFRDPNGVQYF; cdr3_nt: TGCAGTGCTAACGCCTTCCGGGACCCGAATGGGGTGCAGTACTTC
j_call: TRBJ2-4; clone_size: few; v_call: TRBV7-2; d_call: TRBD1; cdr3_aa: CASSLNRGLANIQYF; cdr3_nt: TGTGCCAGCAGCTTAAACAGGGGGTTGGCAAACATTCAGTACTTC
j_call: TRBJ2-1; clone_size: few; v_call: TRBV14; d_call: .; cdr3_aa: CASSRLGGASYNEQFF; cdr3_nt: TGTGCCAGCAGCCGCCTCGGTGGGGCCTCCTACAATGAGCAGTTCTTC
j_call: TRBJ2-3; clone_size: few; v_call: TRBV6-6; d_call: TRBD1; cdr3_aa: CATGQGPDTQYF; cdr3_nt: TGTGCCACGGGACAGGGTCCAGATACGCAGTATTTT
j_call: TRBJ2-2; clone_size: .; v_call: TRBV7-3; d_call: TRBD2; cdr3_aa: CASSPAGGNTGELFF; cdr3_nt: TGTGCCAGCAGCCCTGCGGGGGGAAACACCGGGGAGCTGTTTTTT
j_call: TRBJ2-4; clone_size: once; v_call: TRBV20-1; d_call: TRBD2; cdr3_aa: CSAADPPGRGTAKNIQYF; cdr3_nt: TGCAGTGCGGCGGATCCCCCCGGGAGGGGGACAGCCAAAAACATTCAGTACTTC
j_call: TRBJ2-1; clone_size: few; v_call: TRBV6-1; d_call: .; cdr3_aa: CASRQGGAYNEQFF; cdr3_nt: TGTGCCAGCAGGCAGGGGGGTGCCTACAATGAGCAGTTCTTC
j_call: TRBJ1-5; clone_size: few; v_call: TRBV20-1; d_call: .; cdr3_aa: CSATPGGTSQPQHF; cdr3_nt: TGCAGTGCTACTCCGGGAGGGACGAGTCAGCCCCAGCATTTT
j_call: TRBJ2-2; clone_size: many; v_call: TRBV20-1; d_call: .; cdr3_aa: CSARRDNTGELFF; cdr3_nt: TGCAGTGCTAGGAGGGATAACACCGGGGAGCTGTTTTTT
j_call: TRBJ2-7; clone_size: .; v_call: TRBV6-1; d_call: TRBD1; cdr3_aa: CASSFVGQGTYEQYF; cdr3_nt: TGTGCCAGCAGCTTCGTCGGACAGGGGACCTACGAGCAGTACTTC
j_call: TRBJ2-5; clone_size: few; v_call: TRBV5-5; d_call: TRBD1; cdr3_aa: CASSRDSRYQETQYF; cdr3_nt: TGTGCCAGCAGCCGGGACAGTCGATACCAAGAGACCCAGTACTTC
j_call: TRBJ1-1; clone_size: few; v_call: TRBV29-1; d_call: .; cdr3_aa: CTMNGRGTEAFF; cdr3_nt: TGCACCATGAACGGCCGGGGGACTGAAGCTTTCTTT
j_call: TRBJ2-1; clone_size: few; v_call: TRBV20-1; d_call: TRBD2; cdr3_aa: CSANTLLAGGYNEQFF; cdr3_nt: TGCAGTGCCAACACCCTTCTAGCGGGAGGCTACAATGAGCAGTTCTTC
j_call: TRBJ2-5; clone_size: .; v_call: TRBV7-2; d_call: .; cdr3_aa: CASSSQATQETQYF; cdr3_nt: TGTGCCAGCAGCTCACAGGCGACTCAAGAGACCCAGTACTTC
j_call: TRBJ1-2; clone_size: .; v_call: TRBV6-6; d_call: .; cdr3_aa: CASRIKGYGYTF; cdr3_nt: TGTGCCAGCAGAATCAAGGGCTATGGCTACACCTTC
j_call: TRBJ2-2; clone_size: few; v_call: TRBV7-3; d_call: .; cdr3_aa: CASRARGTNTGELFF; cdr3_nt: TGTGCCAGTAGGGCCAGGGGAACGAACACCGGGGAGCTGTTTTTT
j_call: TRBJ1-1; clone_size: .; v_call: TRBV5-1; d_call: TRBD1; cdr3_aa: CASSLGLGQGVTEAFF; cdr3_nt: TGCGCCAGCAGCTTGGGTCTCGGACAGGGAGTAACTGAAGCTTTCTTT
j_call: TRBJ2-1; clone_size: .; v_call: TRBV6-4; d_call: TRBD2; cdr3_aa: CASSRLTGLAGSYNEQFF; cdr3_nt: TGTGCCAGCAGTCGACTAACTGGACTAGCGGGCTCCTACAATGAGCAGTTCTTC